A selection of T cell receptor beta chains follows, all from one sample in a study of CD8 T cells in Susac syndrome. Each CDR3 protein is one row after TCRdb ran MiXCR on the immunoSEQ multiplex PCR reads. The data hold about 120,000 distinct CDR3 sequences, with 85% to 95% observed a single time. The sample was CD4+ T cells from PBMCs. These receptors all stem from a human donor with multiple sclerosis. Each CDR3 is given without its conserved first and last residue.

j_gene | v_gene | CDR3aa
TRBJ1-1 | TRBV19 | ASTFHRGRSTEAF
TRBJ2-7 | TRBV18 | ASSRGTSGVGEQY
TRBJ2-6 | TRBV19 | ASSIGQNSGANVLT
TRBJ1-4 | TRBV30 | AWSRDSVKLF
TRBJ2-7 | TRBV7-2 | ASSLVGTQTYEQY
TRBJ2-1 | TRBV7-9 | ASALAGGSYNEQF
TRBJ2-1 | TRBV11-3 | ASSFASGYKDEQF
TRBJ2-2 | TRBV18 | ASSPSHFGSGRYTGELF
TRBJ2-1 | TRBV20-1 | SARVAGGYNEQF
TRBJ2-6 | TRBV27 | ASSLGGGPKGSGANVLT
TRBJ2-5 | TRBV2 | ASRASWSQETQY
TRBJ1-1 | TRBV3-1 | ASSQEGPNTEAF
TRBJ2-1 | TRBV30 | AWSALGTGRQF
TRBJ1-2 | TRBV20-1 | SANNPGQRGYT
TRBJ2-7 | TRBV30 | AWSPPGRNSYEQY
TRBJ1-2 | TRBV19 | ASIGGLNYGYT
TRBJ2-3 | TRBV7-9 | ASRLNTDTQY
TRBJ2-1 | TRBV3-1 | ASSHPPVHEQF
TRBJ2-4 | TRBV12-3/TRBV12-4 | ASGGLAGISQDIQY
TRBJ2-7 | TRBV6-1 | ASSPSGAGTYEQY
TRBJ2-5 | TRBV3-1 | ASSQDLQETQY
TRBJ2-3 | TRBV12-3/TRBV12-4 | ASSFKLSEGGSDTQY
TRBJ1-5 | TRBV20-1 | SAQDRGLYLSNQPQH
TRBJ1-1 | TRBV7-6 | ASSPKGPTNTEAF
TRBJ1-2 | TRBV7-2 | ASSLVGGQIYGYT
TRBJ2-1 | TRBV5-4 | ASSFVSASEQF
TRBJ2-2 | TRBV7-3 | ASSLTGGNTGELF
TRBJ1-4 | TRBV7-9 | ASSSEWKLF
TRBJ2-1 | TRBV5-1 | ASSRSGLSSYNEQF
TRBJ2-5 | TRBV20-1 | SARPNDGLQKETQY
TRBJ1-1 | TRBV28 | ASSFPLVRVNTEAF
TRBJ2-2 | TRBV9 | ASSVGSSGSTGELF
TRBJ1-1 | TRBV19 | ASSDWGQATEVF
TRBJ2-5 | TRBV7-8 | ASSQNIGREETQY
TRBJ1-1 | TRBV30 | AWSRTGDTEAF
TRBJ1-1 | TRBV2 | ASSAGRGFPEAF
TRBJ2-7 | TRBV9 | ASSALGQGGYEQY
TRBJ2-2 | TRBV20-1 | SAITGGGGGELF
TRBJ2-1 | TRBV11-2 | ASSLQLGNEQF
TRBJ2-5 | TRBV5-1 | ASSLGGTGRQETQY
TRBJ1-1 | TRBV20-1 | SARSRGGGTEAF
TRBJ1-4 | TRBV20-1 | SALRVSGTNEKLF
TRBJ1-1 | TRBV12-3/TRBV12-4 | ASSLMGGTEAF
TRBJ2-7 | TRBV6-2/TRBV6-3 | ASKVGPPGQRYYEQY
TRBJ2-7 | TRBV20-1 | SVGGVTSHEQY
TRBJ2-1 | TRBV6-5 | ASSYRLAAYNEQF
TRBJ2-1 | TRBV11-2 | ASSSPGQGVRGGQF
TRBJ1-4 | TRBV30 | AWSVREKLF
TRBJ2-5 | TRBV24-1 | ATSDSDRAPRETQY
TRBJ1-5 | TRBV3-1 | ASSQDRDRKKH
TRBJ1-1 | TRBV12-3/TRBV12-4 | ASSSGQMNTEAF
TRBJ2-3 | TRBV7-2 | ASSLNGAGDTQY